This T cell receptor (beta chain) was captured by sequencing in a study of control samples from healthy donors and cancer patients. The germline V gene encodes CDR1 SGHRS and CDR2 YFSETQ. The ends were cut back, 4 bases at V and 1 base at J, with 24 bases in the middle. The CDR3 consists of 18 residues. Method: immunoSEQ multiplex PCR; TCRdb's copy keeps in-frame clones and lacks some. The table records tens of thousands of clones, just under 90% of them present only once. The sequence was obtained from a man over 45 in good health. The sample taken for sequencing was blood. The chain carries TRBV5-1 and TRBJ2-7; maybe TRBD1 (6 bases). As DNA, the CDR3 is TGCGCCAGCAGCCTAATTTCCTCAGGGGCAAAGGGTTCCTACGAGCAGTACTTC. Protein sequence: CASSLISSGAKGSYEQYF.